This entry lists 21 T cell receptor beta chains sequenced from one sample in a study of cytomegalovirus exposure and HLA in healthy donors. It was with 60 Vbeta and 13 Jbeta primers that the PCR ran. The table came from immunoSEQ multiplex PCR; TCRdb's copy has only in-frame clones and leaves some out. The table lists approximately 100,000 clones, roughly 69% of them singletons. The sample was PBMCs. These receptors were collected from a woman between 65 and 79 years old in good health and CMV-seropositive.

The chain recombines TRBV6-5 with TRBJ1-2; D might be TRBD1 (6 bases). Deletions cut 5 bases from V and 2 bases from J, with 12 bases between. CDR3 length: 14 residues. CDR1 is MNHEY, CDR2 SVGAGI, per germline. The CDR3 spells CASSRAQGNYGYTF. The CDR3 DNA reads as TGTGCCAGCAGTCGAGCACAGGGAAACTATGGCTACACCTTC.

CDR3 DNA: TGTGCCAGTAAATTGGCAACTAATAGCAATCAGCCCCAGCATTTT. This codes for CASKLATNSNQPQHF. V gene TRBV19 combines with J gene TRBJ1-5; D is unclear. The V gene lost 7 bases and the J gene lost 0 bases, with 13 bases spanning the gap. This CDR3 comprises 15 residues. The germline V gene encodes CDR1 LNHDA and CDR2 SQIVND (reference sequence).

V is TRBV7-7 and J is TRBJ2-1, with TRBD2 matching over 8 bases. V trimming: 4 bases; J trimming: 6 bases; junction bases outside the gene matches: 5. The CDR3 is made up of 14 amino acids. Germline V CDR1 and CDR2: SSHAT, FNYEAQ (reference sequence). Here the CDR3 DNA reads TGTGCCAGCAGCTCAGGACTAGCTACCAATGAGCAGTTCTTC. The encoded protein is CASSSGLATNEQFF.

At least ten counts were recorded for this clone. Other DNA sequences in this specimen translate into the identical CDR3. This sequence joins TRBV6-5 and TRBJ1-4; 9 positions agree with TRBD1. Germline V lookup: CDR1 MNHEY, CDR2 SVGAGI. V lost 0 bases and J lost 5; bases outside the gene matches: 4. CDR3 length: 16 residues. CDR3 residues: CASSYSSGQGNEKLFF. The CDR3, as DNA: TGTGCCAGCAGTTACTCGTCGGGACAGGGAAATGAAAAACTGTTTTTT.

This clone came up a few times. The chain is built from TRBV7-8 and TRBJ2-5; 14 bases are a match to TRBD2. CDR1 SGHVS and CDR2 FQNEAQ come from the germline V gene. This CDR3 spans 16 amino acids. V shed 0 bases, J shed 5 bases, and the junction held 2 bases outside the gene matches. CDR3 region: CASSLARLAGGETQYF. The CDR3 DNA follows: TGTGCCAGCAGCTTAGCCCGACTAGCGGGGGGGGAGACCCAGTACTTC.

The chain uses TRBV19 and TRBJ1-2; D might be TRBD1 (6 bases). Trimming left V 3 bases short and J 7 bases short, with 18 bases between. Germline CDR1 LNHDA, CDR2 SQIVND (reference sequence). The CDR3 is made up of 15 amino acids. Here the CDR3 reads CASSIAGRGAFGYTF. DNA of the CDR3: TGTGCCAGTAGTATCGCGGGCAGGGGCGCTTTTGGCTACACCTTC.

The chain couples TRBV10-1 to TRBJ1-6; D is unresolved. Germline values: CDR1 WNHNN, CDR2 SYGVQD (reference sequence). Trimming took 3 bases from V and 9 from J, leaving 12 bases between them. CDR3 length: 14 residues. The CDR3 protein is CASSEGSTASPLHF. The CDR3 DNA sequence: TGCGCCAGCAGTGAAGGGAGTACGGCTTCACCCCTCCACTTT.

The V call is TRBV29-1, the J call TRBJ1-5; 8 bases align to TRBD1. The junction had 8 bases not matched to a gene; V was cut back by 0 bases and J by 4 bases. The CDR3 runs 16 residues. Per germline, CDR1 SQVTM and CDR2 ANQGSEA. The CDR3 sequence: CSVEERGDRSNQPQHF. The CDR3 nucleotides are TGCAGCGTTGAAGAGAGGGGGGACAGGTCGAATCAGCCCCAGCATTTT.

This clone was counted once. The chain couples TRBV5-6 to TRBJ2-4, with D possibly matching TRBD1 (5 bases). The V end lost 4 bases, the J end lost 0 bases, and 14 bases lay between the germline ends. CDR1 is SGHDT, CDR2 YYEEEE, per germline. The CDR3 consists of 16 residues. The CDR3 DNA is TGTGCCAGCAGCACCAGGGCCTTACTAGCCAAAAACATTCAGTACTTC. Its protein product is CASSTRALLAKNIQYF.

This sequence joins TRBV10-3 and TRBJ1-6; 8 positions match TRBD1. With 0 bases clipped from V and 6 bases from J, the junction kept 1 base outside the gene matches. This CDR3 is 15 amino acids long. Germline CDR1 reads ENHRY; CDR2 reads SYGVKD. The CDR3 region has the DNA TGTGCCATCAGTGAGTCGGGACAGGCTAATTCACCCCTCCACTTT. Translation gives CAISESGQANSPLHF.

This clone has just a few counts. V usage is TRBV10-3 and J usage is TRBJ2-7; TRBD2 might be the D (6 bases). CDR3 length: 13 residues. V was pared by 0 bases and J by 9 bases, with 12 bases between. CDR1 ENHRY and CDR2 SYGVKD come from the germline V gene. CDR3 bases: TGTGCCATCAGTGAGTCTAGGGCCGGGGGGCAGTACTTC. Translated, it gives CAISESRAGGQYF.

The V and J genes are TRBV5-5 and TRBJ2-3, with 9 bases identical to TRBD1. Germline V lookup: CDR1 SGHKS, CDR2 YYEKEE (reference sequence). The CDR3 loop spans 17 amino acids. V shed 0 bases, J shed 2 bases, and the junction held 7 bases outside the gene matches. DNA for the CDR3: TGTGCCAGCAGCTTGGCCCCGGGACAGGGCTACACAGATACGCAGTATTTT. This encodes CASSLAPGQGYTDTQYF.

The V call is TRBV19, the J call TRBJ1-3; D possibly corresponds to TRBD1 (6 bases). This CDR3 spans 14 amino acids. V was pared by 3 bases and J by 0 bases, with 6 bases between. Germline CDR1 is LNHDA and CDR2 is SQIVND (reference sequence). CDR3: CASSMDSSGNTIYF. As DNA, the CDR3 is TGTGCCAGTAGTATGGACAGCTCTGGAAACACCATATATTTT.

This clone was seen once. The chain carries TRBV29-1 and TRBJ2-7; D is ambiguous. With 1 base removed from V and 3 bases from J, the gap between germline ends came to 7 bases. The germline CDR1 and CDR2 sequences are SQVTM and ANQGSEA. The CDR3 runs to 12 residues. The CDR3 bases are TGCAGCGTTGAAGGAGCAGGCTACGAGCAGTACTTC. Protein product: CSVEGAGYEQYF.

CDR3 sequence (DNA): TGTGCCAGCAGTCATTTAGGGGCTAGGGGGGAGACCCAGTACTTC. It translates to CASSHLGARGETQYF. The gene calls are TRBV6-1 and TRBJ2-5, with a tentative D call TRBD1 (6 bases). Germline V CDR1 and CDR2: MNHNS, SASEGT. This CDR3 contains 15 residues. Trimming cost V 5 bases and J 5 bases, with 18 bases left between them.

The chain recombines TRBV4-2 with TRBJ1-2; 9 positions match TRBD1. V lost 0 bases and J lost 5; bases outside the gene matches: 4. CDR1 is LGHNA and CDR2 is YNFKEQ in the germline V gene. This CDR3 has 15 residues. The CDR3 sequence: CASSQDPTGGYGYTF. Here the CDR3 DNA reads TGTGCCAGCAGCCAAGATCCGACAGGGGGTTATGGCTACACCTTC.

V and J are TRBV10-3 and TRBJ2-3; TRBD2 aligns across 13 bases. CDR1 and CDR2 from the germline V gene are ENHRY and SYGVKD. V lost 5 bases, J lost 1 base, and 3 bases stayed unmatched. The CDR3 runs to 16 residues. The CDR3 nucleotides read TGTGCCATCAGTCGGACTAGCGGGGGCCGCACAGATACGCAGTATTTT. It yields the protein CAISRTSGGRTDTQYF.

The genes are TRBV6-6 and TRBJ1-1; D unresolved. Trimming stripped 4 bases from V and 2 bases from J, with 5 bases between. The CDR3 sequence is 12 residues long. The germline V gene has CDR1 MNHNY and CDR2 SVGAGI (reference sequence). The chain's CDR3 is CASSSVNTEAFF. The CDR3, as DNA: TGTGCCAGCAGTTCAGTTAACACTGAAGCTTTCTTT.

The chain combines TRBV10-3 with TRBJ2-5; TRBD2 agrees at 12 bases. J was trimmed by 4 bases and V by 1 base; bases with no gene match: 10. Germline V gene data show CDR1 as ENHRY and CDR2 as SYGVKD. The CDR3 runs 18 residues. CDR3 residues: CAISEFPTSGGQGETQYF. The CDR3 region has the DNA TGTGCCATCAGTGAGTTCCCCACTAGCGGGGGGCAAGGAGAGACCCAGTACTTC.

CDR3 coding DNA: TGTGCCAGTACTTCCTCCGGACGGACAGCGAACACTGAAGCTTTCTTT. This sequence encodes CASTSSGRTANTEAFF. V is TRBV19 and J is TRBJ1-1; D is perhaps TRBD1 (6 bases). There are 16 residues in the CDR3. Trimming removed 7 bases at V and 1 base at J, with 19 bases between. CDR1 LNHDA and CDR2 SQIVND come from the germline V gene (reference sequence).

The chain employs TRBV5-1 and TRBJ2-3; perhaps TRBD2 as D (6 bases). V was trimmed by 4 bases and J by 2 bases, leaving 11 bases between them. Germline CDR1 reads SGHRS; CDR2 reads YFSETQ. This CDR3 has 14 residues. The CDR3 protein is CASSGRTYTDTQYF. The DNA for the CDR3 is TGCGCCAGCAGCGGGAGGACGTACACAGATACGCAGTATTTT.